This is a list of T cell receptor beta chains from one sample in a study of blood T cell repertoires in COVID-19. The method was immunoSEQ multiplex PCR; TCRdb's version includes in-frame clones alone and lacks a portion of them. The sample includes 100,000 or so clones, approximately 85% of them seen just once. Sequenced material: peripheral blood. The receptors derive from a woman aged 60-75 years with acute or convalescent COVID-19. Each CDR3 is given with its conserved first and last residue. A D gene is named only where the DNA matches it firmly. Clone size is given for some rows only: seen once, a few or many times, or a class if the clone is expanded.

j_call: TRBJ1-1
v_call: TRBV18
clone_size: .
d_call: .
cdr3_nt: TGTGCCAGCTCAGCGACAGAGTACACTGAAGCTTTCTTT
cdr3_aa: CASSATEYTEAFF

j_call: TRBJ2-3
v_call: TRBV18
clone_size: .
d_call: TRBD1
cdr3_nt: TGTGCCAGCTCACCCCTCGACAGGGGCACAGATACGCAGTATTTT
cdr3_aa: CASSPLDRGTDTQYF

j_call: TRBJ2-3
v_call: TRBV4-2
clone_size: .
d_call: .
cdr3_nt: TGTGCCAGCAGCCAAGGGGGGGGGACATTCCTAGCGCAGTATTTT
cdr3_aa: CASSQGGGTFLAQYF

j_call: TRBJ2-1
v_call: TRBV9
clone_size: .
d_call: .
cdr3_nt: TGTGCCAGCAACAGAGGGATCGACGTTGAGCAGTTCTTC
cdr3_aa: CASNRGIDVEQFF

j_call: TRBJ2-5
v_call: TRBV29-1
clone_size: .
d_call: .
cdr3_nt: TGCAGCGTAGTACGGGAGACCCAGTACTTC
cdr3_aa: CSVVRETQYF

j_call: TRBJ2-7
v_call: TRBV4-2
clone_size: .
d_call: .
cdr3_nt: TGTGCCAGCAGCCAGTCGGCGGGTTACGAGCAGTACTTC
cdr3_aa: CASSQSAGYEQYF

j_call: TRBJ1-6
v_call: TRBV5-1
clone_size: few
d_call: .
cdr3_nt: TGCGCCAGCAGCTTGGAGGCAGGGGTTTCACCCCTCCACTTT
cdr3_aa: CASSLEAGVSPLHF

j_call: TRBJ1-3
v_call: TRBV20-1
clone_size: .
d_call: TRBD1
cdr3_nt: TGCAGTGCTAGTTCCGGGACAGATACTGGAAACACCATATATTTT
cdr3_aa: CSASSGTDTGNTIYF

j_call: TRBJ1-3
v_call: TRBV28
clone_size: .
d_call: .
cdr3_nt: TGTGCCAGCAGTTCGTTGGGAGGGGGCTCTGGAAACACCATATATTTT
cdr3_aa: CASSSLGGGSGNTIYF

j_call: TRBJ1-2
v_call: TRBV2
clone_size: few
d_call: .
cdr3_nt: TGTGCCAGCAGTGAATCGTTGGGGGCGGGCTATGGCTACACCTTC
cdr3_aa: CASSESLGAGYGYTF

j_call: TRBJ1-2
v_call: TRBV6-4
clone_size: .
d_call: TRBD1
cdr3_nt: TGTGCCAGCAGTGCACAGGGGGCGCAAGGGGGATTCTATGGCTACACCTTC
cdr3_aa: CASSAQGAQGGFYGYTF

j_call: TRBJ1-2
v_call: TRBV10-2
clone_size: .
d_call: .
cdr3_nt: TGCGCCAGCACCGGAGACTATGGCTACACCTTC
cdr3_aa: CASTGDYGYTF

j_call: TRBJ1-6
v_call: TRBV27
clone_size: .
d_call: .
cdr3_nt: TGTGCCAGCAGACCGGGACACGCATATAATTCACCCCTCCACTTT
cdr3_aa: CASRPGHAYNSPLHF

j_call: TRBJ2-2
v_call: TRBV7-8
clone_size: .
d_call: .
cdr3_nt: TGTGCCAGCAGCCGCCTATTAAACACCGGGGAGCTGTTTTTT
cdr3_aa: CASSRLLNTGELFF

j_call: TRBJ2-7
v_call: TRBV6-2/TRBV6-3
clone_size: .
d_call: .
cdr3_nt: TGTGCCAGCAGTTACTCGAGAGGCCGGGGTCACGAGCAGTACTTC
cdr3_aa: CASSYSRGRGHEQYF

j_call: TRBJ2-1
v_call: TRBV27
clone_size: .
d_call: TRBD1
cdr3_nt: TGTGCCAGCAGCCAGGGACAGGGGGCGTGGAATGAGCAGTTCTTC
cdr3_aa: CASSQGQGAWNEQFF

j_call: TRBJ1-4
v_call: TRBV6-1
clone_size: .
d_call: .
cdr3_nt: TGTGCCAGCAGTGACCCCTCGGACACGCAGGAAAAACTGTTTTTT
cdr3_aa: CASSDPSDTQEKLFF

j_call: TRBJ2-7
v_call: TRBV10-1
clone_size: .
d_call: .
cdr3_nt: TGCGCCAGCAGTGATATAAGGGACTGCTACGAGCAGTACTTC
cdr3_aa: CASSDIRDCYEQYF

j_call: TRBJ1-1
v_call: TRBV27
clone_size: .
d_call: .
cdr3_nt: TGTGCCAGCGGCCCTGTCCCAGGGACTGAAGCTTTCTTT
cdr3_aa: CASGPVPGTEAFF

j_call: TRBJ2-4
v_call: TRBV24-1
clone_size: .
d_call: .
cdr3_nt: TGTGCCACCAGTGATGCAGCAGGGTCGGCCAAAAACATTCAGTACTTC
cdr3_aa: CATSDAAGSAKNIQYF

j_call: TRBJ2-5
v_call: TRBV5-5
clone_size: .
d_call: .
cdr3_nt: TGTGCCAGCAGCTTGTGGGATCGGGGGACCCAGTACTTC
cdr3_aa: CASSLWDRGTQYF

j_call: TRBJ1-2
v_call: TRBV6-2/TRBV6-3
clone_size: .
d_call: .
cdr3_nt: TGTGCCAGCAGCCTACCGAGGATCACCGGATCCCCCAGGGGCTATGGCTACACCTTC
cdr3_aa: CASSLPRITGSPRGYGYTF

j_call: TRBJ1-3
v_call: TRBV2
clone_size: .
d_call: .
cdr3_nt: TGTGCCAGCAGTGAAGGTCGGGGACTCTCTGGAAACACCATATATTTT
cdr3_aa: CASSEGRGLSGNTIYF

j_call: TRBJ2-7
v_call: TRBV28
clone_size: few
d_call: TRBD2
cdr3_nt: TGTGCCAGCACCTCCCGGGGGGGCGGGAGCTCCTACGAGCAGTACTTC
cdr3_aa: CASTSRGGGSSYEQYF

j_call: TRBJ1-2
v_call: TRBV7-3
clone_size: few
d_call: .
cdr3_nt: TGTGCCAGCAGCTTAGGAGGGGACTATGGCTACACCTTC
cdr3_aa: CASSLGGDYGYTF

j_call: TRBJ2-1
v_call: TRBV19
clone_size: .
d_call: .
cdr3_nt: TGTGCCAGTAGTATAGGACCTAGAGGGGAGCAGTTCTTC
cdr3_aa: CASSIGPRGEQFF

j_call: TRBJ1-2
v_call: TRBV6-2/TRBV6-3
clone_size: .
d_call: TRBD1
cdr3_nt: TGTGCCAGCAGCTCCGGGACAGGGGGAAGATTGGACTATGGCTACACCTTC
cdr3_aa: CASSSGTGGRLDYGYTF

j_call: TRBJ2-1
v_call: TRBV19
clone_size: .
d_call: TRBD2
cdr3_nt: TGTGCCAGTAGTATTGGACTAGCGGGAGTAGTTGAGCAGTTCTTC
cdr3_aa: CASSIGLAGVVEQFF

j_call: TRBJ2-2
v_call: TRBV5-1
clone_size: .
d_call: .
cdr3_nt: TGCGCCAGCAGCCGAACAGGGCCCGGGGAGCTGTTTTTT
cdr3_aa: CASSRTGPGELFF

j_call: TRBJ1-5
v_call: TRBV9
clone_size: .
d_call: .
cdr3_nt: TGTGCCAGCAGCGTAGACGGACAGCCCAATCAGCCCCAGCATTTT
cdr3_aa: CASSVDGQPNQPQHF

j_call: TRBJ1-2
v_call: TRBV27
clone_size: .
d_call: TRBD1
cdr3_nt: TGTGCCAGCAGTTCAGGAACCTCGGACAGGGTCTATGGCTACACCTTC
cdr3_aa: CASSSGTSDRVYGYTF

j_call: TRBJ2-1
v_call: TRBV5-1
clone_size: .
d_call: .
cdr3_nt: TGCGCCAGCAGCCCGGAAGGTCCCGGGAATGAGCAGTTCTTC
cdr3_aa: CASSPEGPGNEQFF

j_call: TRBJ1-1
v_call: TRBV18
clone_size: .
d_call: .
cdr3_nt: TGTGCCAGCTCACCCCTGGATGGGGGGGCTTTCTTT
cdr3_aa: CASSPLDGGAFF

j_call: TRBJ2-7
v_call: TRBV2
clone_size: few
d_call: .
cdr3_nt: TGTGCCAGTTTAGCGGCTCCCTACGAGCAGTACTTC
cdr3_aa: CASLAAPYEQYF

j_call: TRBJ2-1
v_call: TRBV10-1
clone_size: .
d_call: TRBD1
cdr3_nt: TGCGCCAGCAGTGAGAGGACAGGGGGGAGGAATGAGCAGTTCTTC
cdr3_aa: CASSERTGGRNEQFF

j_call: TRBJ1-1
v_call: TRBV28
clone_size: .
d_call: .
cdr3_nt: TGTGCCAGCAGTTCCTTCAGTCCACCGAACAGGAGGGAGAGAACCCTCGTAGGGAGCTCTGAAGCTTTCTTT
cdr3_aa: CASSSFSPPNRRERTLVGSSEAFF

j_call: TRBJ2-3
v_call: TRBV11-2
clone_size: once
d_call: TRBD2
cdr3_nt: TGTGCCAGCAGCGCGGGGACTAGCGGGGGCTACACAGATACGCAGTATTTT
cdr3_aa: CASSAGTSGGYTDTQYF

j_call: TRBJ1-3
v_call: TRBV5-1
clone_size: .
d_call: .
cdr3_nt: TGCGCCAGCAGCTTGGCTTCGAGCTCTGGAAACACCATATATTTT
cdr3_aa: CASSLASSSGNTIYF

j_call: TRBJ1-1
v_call: TRBV30
clone_size: .
d_call: .
cdr3_nt: TGTGCCTGGACTACTGGGGGGTATGAAGCTTTCTTT
cdr3_aa: CAWTTGGYEAFF

j_call: TRBJ2-7
v_call: TRBV27
clone_size: few
d_call: TRBD1
cdr3_nt: TGTGCCAGCGCCTACAGGGGAAGAGGCGAGCAGTACTTC
cdr3_aa: CASAYRGRGEQYF

j_call: TRBJ2-2
v_call: TRBV18
clone_size: .
d_call: .
cdr3_nt: TGTGCCAGCTCACCACCTTACCAGACCGGGGAGCTGTTTTTT
cdr3_aa: CASSPPYQTGELFF

j_call: TRBJ1-1
v_call: TRBV13
clone_size: .
d_call: .
cdr3_nt: TGTGCCAGCAGCCCTCTCCGTGGAGGAGAAACTGAAGCTTTCTTT
cdr3_aa: CASSPLRGGETEAFF

j_call: TRBJ2-5
v_call: TRBV5-1
clone_size: .
d_call: .
cdr3_nt: TGCGCCAGCAGGTTATTAGCTGGGAGCTGGGAGACCCAGTACTTC
cdr3_aa: CASRLLAGSWETQYF

j_call: TRBJ1-1
v_call: TRBV3-1/TRBV3-2
clone_size: once
d_call: TRBD1
cdr3_nt: TGTGCCAGCAGCCAGTTCGTCCAGGGGGGCGCTGAAGCTTTCTTT
cdr3_aa: CASSQFVQGGAEAFF

j_call: TRBJ1-2
v_call: TRBV6-5
clone_size: .
d_call: TRBD1
cdr3_nt: TGTGCCAGCAGTTCAGTGACAGGGGTTCATGGCTACACCTTC
cdr3_aa: CASSSVTGVHGYTF

j_call: TRBJ1-5
v_call: TRBV28
clone_size: .
d_call: TRBD1
cdr3_nt: TGTGCCAGCAGCCTCACAGGGGGCTGGAATCAGCCCCAGCATTTT
cdr3_aa: CASSLTGGWNQPQHF

j_call: TRBJ1-5
v_call: TRBV6-5
clone_size: .
d_call: TRBD1
cdr3_nt: TGTGCCAGCAGTCCCGGACAGGGTAGACAGCCCCAGCATTTT
cdr3_aa: CASSPGQGRQPQHF

j_call: TRBJ1-1
v_call: TRBV12-5
clone_size: .
d_call: TRBD1
cdr3_nt: TGTGCTAGTGGTAGACAGGGGGCGAGGACTGAAGCTTTCTTT
cdr3_aa: CASGRQGARTEAFF

j_call: TRBJ2-1
v_call: TRBV19
clone_size: .
d_call: .
cdr3_nt: TGTGCCAGTAGTATAGGGTACGGAGGTTACTACAATGAGCAGTTCTTC
cdr3_aa: CASSIGYGGYYNEQFF

j_call: TRBJ2-1
v_call: TRBV30
clone_size: .
d_call: TRBD2
cdr3_nt: TGTGCCTGGGCGTCTAGCGGGAGGGCCTCGCAGTTCTTC
cdr3_aa: CAWASSGRASQFF

j_call: TRBJ2-3
v_call: TRBV2
clone_size: .
d_call: TRBD2
cdr3_nt: TGTGCCAGCAGTTTAGCGGGAAGCACAGATACGCAGTATTTT
cdr3_aa: CASSLAGSTDTQYF

j_call: TRBJ1-5
v_call: TRBV19
clone_size: once
d_call: TRBD1
cdr3_nt: TGTGCCAGTAGTCAGGGGGCAGGTCAGCCCCAGCATTTT
cdr3_aa: CASSQGAGQPQHF